Below, 3 T cell receptor beta chains from the same sample are listed, as sequenced in a study of T-cell memory formation after mild COVID-19. One entry per CDR3 protein results from TCRdb running MiXCR on the 5' RACE reads. The table has about 540,000 distinct CDR3 sequences, over 20% seen once. The sample was PBMCs or a T cell subset sorted from them (not recorded which). The receptor source for this set is an adult woman who had mild COVID-19 (a few samples of this study predate the infection). Cell type and time point are not known.

The V call is TRBV20-1, the J call TRBJ2-7, with 7 bases that match TRBD2. Germline CDR1 DFQATT, CDR2 SNEGSKA (reference sequence). Germline trimming cut 3 bases from V and 6 bases from J; bases unmatched to any gene: 2. CDR3 length equals 11 residues. In DNA form, the CDR3 reads TGCAGTGCTAGTGGGGGGGTCGAGCAGTACTTC. This codes for CSASGGVEQYF.

This rearrangement joins TRBV12-3 or TRBV12-4 to TRBJ1-5; the D is unclear. The CDR3 consists of 15 residues. Trimming shortened V by 1 base and J by 6 bases, and 13 bases separated the two germline ends. The CDR3 DNA reads TGTGCCAGCAGTTTAGTGGGAGGGAGTTTTCAGCCCCAGCATTTT. It translates to CASSLVGGSFQPQHF.

This clonotype has a single count. The gene calls are TRBV19 and TRBJ2-3; D remains ambiguous. V was pared by 9 bases and J by 7 bases, with 11 bases between. Germline-derived CDR1 and CDR2 are LNHDA and SQIVND (reference sequence). The CDR3 covers 11 residues. The CDR3 coding sequence is TGTGCCAGCTCTCAAGGGCATACGCAGTATTTT. Amino acids: CASSQGHTQYF.